The 24 T cell receptor beta chains below come from one sample, sequenced in a study of blood T cell repertoires in COVID-19. Using immunoSEQ multiplex PCR, the repertoire was profiled, and TCRdb retains in-frame clones only, with some absent. Of hundreds of thousands of clones in the sample, roughly 86% were seen once. The sample taken for sequencing was peripheral blood. Receptor source: a woman over 75 with COVID-19, enrolled during active disease.

The CDR3 DNA reads TGTGCCAGCAGCGTACAGGGTAACACTGAAGCTTTCTTT. It specifies CASSVQGNTEAFF. The chain carries TRBV7-6 and TRBJ1-1, with D possibly matching TRBD1 (6 bases). CDR3 size: 13 residues. V was clipped by 5 bases and J by 2 bases, with 9 bases between them. Germline V gene sequence: CDR1 SGHVS, CDR2 FNYEAQ. Using reference TRBV7-6 and TRBJ1-1 for the parts outside the CDR3, the full variable domain is GAGVSQSPRYKVTKRGQDVALRCDPISGHVSLYWYRQALGQGPEFLTYFNYEAQQDKSGLPNDRFSAERPEGSISTLTIQRTEQRDSAMYRCASSVQGNTEAFFGQGTRLTVV.

The V gene is TRBV6-2 or TRBV6-3, the J gene TRBJ2-2, with 9 positions matching TRBD1. The CDR3 is 14 amino acids. V trimming: 5 bases; J trimming: 8 bases; junction bases outside the gene matches: 6. Germline CDR1 reads MNHEY; CDR2 reads SVGEGT. This chain's CDR3 is CASSRTGVKGELFF. Here the CDR3 DNA reads TGTGCCAGCAGTCGGACAGGGGTTAAAGGGGAGCTGTTTTTT.

The rearrangement links TRBV4-2 to TRBJ1-4; 8 bases are a match to TRBD1. The CDR3 consists of 15 residues. V shed 3 bases and J 2 bases; nucleotides not matched to a gene: 2. Germline CDR1 and CDR2: LGHNA and YNFKEQ. In DNA form, the CDR3 reads TGTGCCAGCAGCCAGGACAGGGCGACTAATGAAAAACTGTTTTTT. Translated, it gives CASSQDRATNEKLFF.

The chain links TRBV6-5 to TRBJ1-6, with TRBD1 identical over 7 bases. V lost 7 bases to trimming and J lost 5 bases; unmatched junction nucleotides: 8. CDR3 length: 15 residues. CDR1 MNHEY and CDR2 SVGAGI come from the germline V gene. As DNA, the CDR3 is TGTGCCAGCATTAGCTCGACAGGGAATAATTCACCCCTCCACTTT. It translates to CASISSTGNNSPLHF.

In its sample, this clone was seen once. The chain has TRBV30 and TRBJ1-2, with a possible D match to TRBD1 (6 bases). The germline gives CDR1 GTSNPN, CDR2 SVGIG (reference sequence). V lost 1 base, J lost 3 bases, and 18 bases lay in between. The CDR3 has 16 amino acids. The CDR3: CAWSGPGSGGYYGYTF. As DNA, the CDR3 is TGTGCCTGGAGTGGCCCGGGAAGCGGGGGCTACTATGGCTACACCTTC.

This clone has more than one count but fewer than ten. The same CDR3 also results from other DNA sequences found in this sample. The chain couples TRBV6-6 to TRBJ1-2; D not certain. The V end lost 6 bases, the J end lost 0 bases, and 8 bases lay between the germline ends. The CDR3 sequence is 13 residues long. The germline CDR1 and CDR2 sequences are MNHNY and SVGAGI (reference sequence). The CDR3 coding sequence is TGTGCCAGCAGCCCAGGAACTAACTATGGCTACACCTTC. This sequence encodes CASSPGTNYGYTF.

The chain is built from TRBV6-5 and TRBJ2-5; 8 positions agree with TRBD1. The CDR3 runs to 13 residues. The germline gives CDR1 MNHEY, CDR2 SVGAGI. V trimming: 6 bases; J trimming: 5 bases; junction bases outside the gene matches: 5. The chain's CDR3 is CASSLRGQETQYF. The CDR3 coding sequence is TGTGCCAGCAGCCTCAGGGGGCAGGAGACCCAGTACTTC.

The chain recombines TRBV9 with TRBJ1-2, with 7 nucleotides matching TRBD1. Germline V gene sequence: CDR1 SGDLS, CDR2 YYNGEE. Trimming at V came to 4 bases and at J to 4 bases, leaving 7 bases not matched to a gene. The length of the CDR3 is 14 residues. CDR3 in amino acids: CASSSEGQSYGYTF. Written as DNA, the CDR3 is TGTGCCAGCAGCTCCGAGGGACAGTCCTATGGCTACACCTTC.

V gene TRBV5-1 combines with J gene TRBJ2-5; possible D gene TRBD1, 5 bases. Germline V lookup: CDR1 SGHRS, CDR2 YFSETQ. This CDR3 region has 14 residues. Trimming pared 2 bases from V and 5 bases from J, leaving 13 bases between. The CDR3 DNA reads TGCGCCAGCAGCTTATTTATGGGGCTGGAGACCCAGTACTTC. Protein: CASSLFMGLETQYF.

V gene TRBV4-2 combines with J gene TRBJ1-1; D perhaps matches TRBD1 (5 bases). Per germline, CDR1 LGHNA and CDR2 YNFKEQ. The CDR3 extends over 15 amino acids. V shed 1 base and J shed 6 bases, with 15 bases lying between them. The CDR3 protein is CASSQGAGMTPEAFF. DNA of the CDR3: TGTGCCAGCAGCCAAGGGGCAGGGATGACCCCTGAAGCTTTCTTT.

The chain links TRBV10-3 to TRBJ2-3; D uncertain. CDR1 is ENHRY and CDR2 is SYGVKD in the germline V gene. V was cut by 2 bases and J by 1 base, with 7 bases left in between. The CDR3 covers 14 residues. CDR3 residues: CAISEETGTDTQYF. The CDR3 bases are TGTGCCATCAGTGAGGAAACAGGCACAGATACGCAGTATTTT.

The chain is built from TRBV5-1 and TRBJ1-2, with D possibly TRBD1 on 6 matching bases. The V and J ends lost 1 base and 7 bases respectively, with 17 bases between them. The CDR3 contains 15 residues. Per the germline V gene, CDR1 is SGHRS and CDR2 is YFSETQ. The CDR3 nucleotides read TGCGCCAGCAGCTTGAGTCCGGGGGGCGAGAGTGGCTACACCTTC. Amino acid sequence: CASSLSPGGESGYTF. The full variable domain, completed using reference TRBV5-1 and TRBJ1-2, is KAGVTQTPRYLIKTRGQQVTLSCSPISGHRSVSWYQQTPGQGLQFLFEYFSETQRNKGNFPGRFSGRQFSNSRSEMNVSTLELGDSALYLCASSLSPGGESGYTFGSGTRLTVV.

The chain is built from TRBV28 and TRBJ2-7, with 9 bases lining up with TRBD2. The CDR3 is made up of 15 amino acids. Germline values: CDR1 MDHEN, CDR2 SYDVKM. V was clipped by 6 bases and J by 6 bases; unmatched bases: 12. CDR3 in amino acids: CASSPTGRGGFEQYV. The DNA of the CDR3 is TGTGCCAGCAGCCCTACGGGGCGGGGGGGCTTCGAGCAGTACGTC.

J is TRBJ2-7 and V is TRBV4-3; a possible D gene is TRBD2 (6 bases). V lost 0 bases and J 2 bases, leaving 11 bases between the germline ends. Looked up from germline, CDR1 is LGHNA and CDR2 is YSLEER. The CDR3 loop spans 15 amino acids. CDR3 nucleotide sequence: TGCGCCAGCAGCCAAGACCCGGGGGAGGCCTACGAGCAGTACTTC. Protein product: CASSQDPGEAYEQYF.

The genes are TRBV10-2 and TRBJ1-1; D gene ambiguous. The CDR3 is 14 residues long. Germline V gives CDR1 WSHSY, CDR2 SAAADI. Trimming stripped 7 bases from V and 1 base from J, with 13 bases between. CDR3: CASTLGAENTEAFF. The CDR3 DNA sequence: TGCGCCAGCACCTTGGGCGCTGAGAACACTGAAGCTTTCTTT.

This clone has just a few counts. The rearrangement uses TRBV9 and TRBJ1-3; D remains unclear. This CDR3 is built from 14 residues. The V gene lost 0 bases and the J gene lost 2 bases, with 6 bases spanning the gap. CDR1 and CDR2 from the germline V gene are SGDLS and YYNGEE. The CDR3 here is CASSVDLAGNTIYF. The CDR3 DNA reads TGTGCCAGCAGCGTAGACCTAGCTGGAAACACCATATATTTT. Full variable domain (rest looked up from reference TRBV9 and TRBJ1-3): DSGVTQTPKHLITATGQRVTLRCSPRSGDLSVYWYQQSLDQGLQFLIQYYNGEERAKGNILERFSAQQFPDLHSELNLSSLELGDSALYFCASSVDLAGNTIYFGEGSWLTVV.

The gene calls are TRBV21-1 and TRBJ2-7; TRBD1, as called in the table, went unchecked against the DNA. TRBV21-1 is noted as a pseudogene. The CDR3 has 14 amino acids. The CDR3 here is CASSKPGGTYEQYV. The CDR3 DNA reads TGTGCCAGCAGCAAACCAGGGGGTACGTACGAGCAGTACGTC.

This clone was detected only once. The V call is TRBV28, the J call TRBJ2-5, with D perhaps TRBD1 (6 bases). CDR1 is MDHEN, CDR2 SYDVKM, per germline. Trimming took off 7 bases at V and 4 bases at J, with 13 bases between the two ends. CDR3 length: 13 amino acids. As DNA, the CDR3 is TGTGCCAGCAAGGGGGAATTGAGAGAGACCCAGTACTTC. Encoded protein: CASKGELRETQYF.

This clone was picked up one time. The V gene is TRBV6-5, the J gene TRBJ1-6, with TRBD1 matching 8 bases. With 7 bases clipped from V and 8 bases from J, the junction kept 7 bases outside the gene matches. The CDR3 is made up of 14 amino acids. Germline loops: CDR1 MNHEY, CDR2 SVGAGI. As DNA, the CDR3 is TGTGCCAGCAAAGGACAGGGAGAATATTCACCCCTCCACTTT. Translation gives CASKGQGEYSPLHF.

In its sample, this clone was seen a few times. The V gene is TRBV9, the J gene TRBJ1-2; D unclear. The germline CDR1 and CDR2 sequences are SGDLS and YYNGEE. CDR3 length equals 14 residues. Trimming shortened V by 3 bases and J by 8 bases, and 17 bases separated the two germline ends. The CDR3 region is CASSAGLGMGGYTF. The DNA of the CDR3 is TGTGCCAGCAGCGCAGGACTGGGCATGGGAGGCTACACCTTC.

This clone was picked up a small number of times. The chain recombines TRBV29-1 with TRBJ2-7; D is perhaps TRBD2 (6 bases). In germline, CDR1 is SQVTM, CDR2 ANQGSEA. Trimming shortened V by 1 base and J by 0 bases, and 13 bases separated the two germline ends. The CDR3 has 15 amino acids. The CDR3 DNA follows: TGCAGCGTTGAAGCTCGGGCGGGGAACTCCTACGAGCAGTACTTC. As protein: CSVEARAGNSYEQYF.

This chain joins TRBV6-4 and TRBJ1-2; maybe TRBD1 (5 bases). V gave up 6 bases and J gave up 4 bases, with 12 bases separating them. This CDR3 comprises 13 residues. Germline CDR1 reads MRHNA; CDR2 reads SNTAGT. The CDR3 sequence is CASSPGGSYGYTF. In DNA, the CDR3 is TGTGCCAGCAGCCCCGGGGGAAGCTATGGCTACACCTTC.

The CDR3 loop is CASSYMSANYGYTF. In nucleotides, the CDR3 is TGTGCCAGCAGTTACATGAGTGCTAACTATGGCTACACCTTC. The genes are TRBV6-2 or TRBV6-3 and TRBJ1-2; unclear D gene. The V end lost 2 bases, the J end lost 0 bases, and 7 bases lay between the germline ends. CDR1 and CDR2 (germline): MNHEY, SVGEGT. The CDR3 sequence is 14 residues long.

The chain combines TRBV19 with TRBJ2-3, with 11 bases fitting TRBD2. The germline V gene encodes CDR1 LNHDA and CDR2 SQIVND (reference sequence). The CDR3 is made up of 16 amino acids. V trimming: 4 bases; J trimming: 0 bases; junction bases outside the gene matches: 3. CDR3 residues: CASSTRTSGSTDTQYF. In DNA, the CDR3 is TGTGCCAGTAGTACCCGGACTAGCGGGAGCACAGATACGCAGTATTTT.